A single sample gave rise to the 14 T cell receptor beta chains below, sequenced in a study of cytomegalovirus exposure and HLA in healthy donors. Clones were read by immunoSEQ multiplex PCR, and TCRdb kept only the in-frame ones, dropping some. This sample yields tens of thousands of clones, of which roughly nine tenths are seen a single time; just over 3% belongs to the top ten. The sequencing input was PBMCs. The receptors stem from a man aged 18 to 30 in good health and CMV-seronegative.

J is TRBJ2-1 and V is TRBV27; D may be TRBD2 (5 bases). The V gene lost 8 bases and the J gene lost 0 bases, with 14 bases spanning the gap. The CDR3 covers 15 residues. Germline assignment: CDR1 MNHEY and CDR2 SMNVEV (reference sequence). The CDR3 is CASRRSGPSYNEQFF. The CDR3 DNA is TGTGCCAGCCGTCGCAGCGGCCCCTCCTACAATGAGCAGTTCTTC.

J is TRBJ2-3 and V is TRBV4-3; 9 bases map to TRBD2. Trimming at V came to 0 bases and at J to 3 bases, leaving 10 bases not matched to a gene. This CDR3 contains 18 residues. The germline V gene has CDR1 LGHNA and CDR2 YSLEER. The CDR3, as DNA: TGCGCCAGCAGCCAAGATGTAAGGGTAGCGGGAGCGACAGATACGCAGTATTTT. It encodes CASSQDVRVAGATDTQYF.

This sequence joins TRBV14 and TRBJ2-7; 9 bases are a match to TRBD2. The CDR3 totals 16 residues. Trimming took 4 bases from V and 3 from J; bases not matched to a gene: 10. Germline CDR1 is SGHDN and CDR2 is FVKESK. The DNA for the CDR3 is TGTGCCAGCAGCCCCCTAGTGGGACTAGCAAACTACGAGCAGTACTTC. Its translation: CASSPLVGLANYEQYF.

This rearrangement joins TRBV15 to TRBJ2-2, with D unclear. V was shortened by 5 bases and J by 9 bases, with 25 bases between the two germline ends. The germline gives CDR1 LNHNV, CDR2 YYDKDF (reference sequence). CDR3 length equals 17 residues. The CDR3: CATSVVVPNTAPRELFF. The DNA for the CDR3 is TGTGCCACCAGCGTCGTGGTCCCGAACACCGCCCCACGGGAGCTGTTTTTT.

The chain has TRBV18 and TRBJ2-2; D is undetermined. Trimming took 1 base from V and 2 from J, leaving 5 bases between them. This CDR3 has 14 residues. Germline V gene sequence: CDR1 KGHSH, CDR2 LQKENI. CDR3 nucleotides: TGTGCCAGCTCACCACTAATAAACACCGGGGAGCTGTTTTTT. Amino acids: CASSPLINTGELFF.

In this sample, this clone turned up once. This chain uses TRBV19 with TRBJ2-1, with a weak D call TRBD2 (7 bases). This CDR3 spans 15 amino acids. V lost 3 bases to trimming and J lost 5 bases, with 14 bases between them. CDR1 is LNHDA and CDR2 is SQIVND in the germline V gene (reference sequence). CDR3 coding DNA: TGTGCCAGTAGTATGGGGAAGGGGGGGGACAATGAGCAGTTCTTC. This codes for CASSMGKGGDNEQFF.

The chain joins TRBV7-9 to TRBJ2-5; TRBD1 matches at 8 bases. There are 15 residues in the CDR3. V was pared by 2 bases and J by 5 bases, with 7 bases of the junction left unmatched. Germline CDR1 is SEHNR and CDR2 is FQNEAQ (reference sequence). The CDR3 DNA follows: TGTGCCAGCAGCTTATCGACAGGGGTTTTGGAGACCCAGTACTTC. This encodes CASSLSTGVLETQYF.

V gene TRBV11-3 combines with J gene TRBJ2-3; possibly TRBD2 for D (6 bases). V was pared by 6 bases and J by 9 bases, with 16 bases between. Looked up from germline, CDR1 is SGHNT and CDR2 is YENEEA. The CDR3 length is 13 residues. The CDR3 DNA sequence: TGTGCCAGCAGATCCCGGGACTCACACACGCAGTATTTT. The encoded protein is CASRSRDSHTQYF.

The V and J genes are TRBV18 and TRBJ2-5, with D maybe TRBD1 (6 bases). Trimming stripped 6 bases from V and 2 bases from J, with 25 bases between. CDR3 length: 18 residues. Germline CDR1 and CDR2: KGHSH and LQKENI. The CDR3 sequence: CASSPVNKEGVLQETQYF. The DNA for the CDR3 is TGTGCCAGCTCCCCGGTTAACAAAGAGGGGGTTTTGCAAGAGACCCAGTACTTC.

V is TRBV6-5 and J is TRBJ2-1, with 8 bases aligning to TRBD2. Per germline, CDR1 MNHEY and CDR2 SVGAGI. Germline trimming cut 10 bases from V and 2 bases from J; bases unmatched to any gene: 10. This CDR3 has 15 residues. In nucleotides, the CDR3 is TGTGCCACCCGAATAGCGGGACCAGCCTACAATGAGCAGTTCTTC. Its protein product is CATRIAGPAYNEQFF.

DNA of the CDR3: TGTGCCAGCAAGAGGGGAGGCAGCAATCAGCCCCAGCATTTT. Translation gives CASKRGGSNQPQHF. This chain uses TRBV28 with TRBJ1-5; tentatively, D is TRBD1 (5 bases). This CDR3 has 14 residues. CDR1 MDHEN and CDR2 SYDVKM come from the germline V gene. V was trimmed by 7 bases and J by 1 base, leaving 11 bases between them.

A few counts support this clone. V is TRBV18 and J is TRBJ2-3; TRBD2 agrees at 11 bases. The CDR3 runs 16 residues. J lost 6 bases, V lost 3 bases, and 8 bases had no gene match. From germline, CDR1 is KGHSH and CDR2 LQKENI. This CDR3 is CASSPPSGRREDTQYF. DNA of the CDR3: TGTGCCAGCTCACCGCCTAGCGGGAGGCGGGAGGATACGCAGTATTTT.

The rearrangement uses TRBV5-4 and TRBJ1-5; 9 nucleotides match TRBD1. Germline V gives CDR1 SGHNT, CDR2 YYREEE (reference sequence). Unmatched junction bases numbered 3, after V lost 4 bases and J lost 7 bases. The CDR3 is 13 amino acids. The CDR3: CASSQGQGQPQHF. CDR3 in DNA: TGTGCCAGCAGCCAGGGACAGGGCCAGCCCCAGCATTTT. The entire variable domain, with the rest obtained from reference TRBV5-4 and TRBJ1-5, is as follows: ETGVTQSPTHLIKTRGQQVTLRCSSQSGHNTVSWYQQALGQGPQFIFQYYREEENGRGNFPPRFSGLQFPNYSSELNVNALELDDSALYLCASSQGQGQPQHFGDGTRLSIL.

This clone showed up just once. The gene calls are TRBV7-2 and TRBJ1-1, with D perhaps matching TRBD1 (5 bases). Trimming removed 5 bases from V and 0 bases from J, with 7 bases in between. Germline lookup yields CDR1 SGHTA and CDR2 FQGNSA. CDR3 size: 13 residues. The chain's CDR3 is CASSGRVNTEAFF. CDR3 in DNA: TGTGCCAGCAGCGGCAGGGTGAACACTGAAGCTTTCTTT.